This T cell receptor beta chain was sequenced for a study of blood T cell repertoires in COVID-19 (dated by TCRdb to 2018 to 2021). For context, the study as a whole: Samples covering the acute and convalescent phases of COVID-19 were provided by collaborators in the United States, Italy and Spain. The prospective study material was composed of cDNA or gDNA derived from T cells, B-cell-depleted T cells, or PBMCs. Samples came from the ongoing ImmuneRACE study (first 160 participants) plus 1,254 subjects from 6 global collaborators. Subjects who had been exposed to COVID-19, were actively infected with it, or had recovered from it provided the deeply sampled blood TCRbeta repertoires that made up the dataset. Sample metadata almost always included a de-identified subject ID, COVID-19 status, age in years and sex. Where available, HLA class I and class II types were obtained from metadata supplied by the sample provider rather than from assay-based typing. The repertoires were made available in a free public database intended to serve as a resource for research on the immune response to SARS-CoV-2.

The germline V gene (reference sequence) provides CDR1 MNHEY and CDR2 SMNVEV. The CDR3 goes from the cysteine to the phenylalanine over 17 residues. Here the CDR3 DNA is all that survives: 51 bases in frame from base 1. From V the trimming removes 6 bases and from J it removes 5 bases, while the gene matches leave 12 bases of the junction unaccounted for. Collaborating institutions collected whole blood in K2EDTA tubes following their own protocols. For TCRbeta analysis, collaborators shipped samples in one of three forms: frozen whole blood, isolated PBMCs, or DNA extracted from either of those sample types. Results the study describes overall, beyond this receptor: The amount of clinical and demographic metadata varied by source and participant and was provided uncurated.

TCRbeta CDR3 regions were amplified from genomic DNA by means of the immunoSEQ Assay, a bias-controlled multiplex PCR. Regarding the original processing steps: Nucleated cell counts per sample were estimated from amplification of reference gene primers within the assay. To quantify the absolute abundance of each unique TCRbeta CDR3 rearrangement, sequence reads were collapsed and filtered. For each sample, productive Simpson clonality was calculated as the square root of Simpson's diversity index across productive rearrangements. TCRdb retrieved this table from immuneACCESS and kept in-frame rearrangements only. Not all clones are present; in checked studies, unresolved V genes account for under half, and no reason is known for the remainder. Clone size and V and J calls were adopted from that table, with D and trimming inferred from the DNA. The sample profile shows some 240,000 clones; 65% to 85% of them were found once. The ten largest make up about 13% of the sample.

Comment on this clone: What this receptor recognizes is not known. Per-nucleotide qualities are absent, and no much larger clonotype sits a single base away.

The receptor was isolated from a human donor in a cohort sampled during active COVID-19. What was sequenced was peripheral blood. The chain is made from TRBV27 and TRBJ1-5, and TRBD1 matches 11 of the central bases. The CDR3 protein is CASSPWTGGALYQPQHF. The sequence in DNA is TGTGCCAGCAGCCCTTGGACAGGGGGCGCCCTTTATCAGCCCCAGCATTTT.